This entry lists 16 T cell receptor beta chains sequenced from one sample in a study of identical twins. TCRdb ran MiXCR on the 5' RACE reads and lists one entry per CDR3 protein. The profile shows 650,000 to 800,000 distinct CDR3 sequences, around 8.3% of them singletons. A further study also used this sample, focusing on yellow fever vaccine responses in identical twins.

Specimen: PBMCs. These receptors all stem from a woman under 30 in good health.

This clonotype has at least ten counts. V and J are TRBV20-1 and TRBJ2-2, with 12 bases lining up with TRBD2. CDR3 length: 14 residues. Germline V gene data show CDR1 as DFQATT and CDR2 as SNEGSKA (reference sequence). The trim removed 6 bases at V and 5 bases at J, leaving 4 bases unmatched. The CDR3 spells CSAPGTSGTGELFF. CDR3 DNA sequence: TGCAGTGCGCCCGGGACTAGCGGGACCGGGGAGCTGTTTTTT.

The chain combines TRBV10-3 with TRBJ2-3, with D perhaps matching TRBD2 (6 bases). The CDR3 contains 14 residues. The V end lost 5 bases, the J end lost 2 bases, and 11 bases lay between the germline ends. The germline V gene has CDR1 ENHRY and CDR2 SYGVKD. The CDR3, as DNA: TGTGCCATCAGTTTCGGGGGAAACACAGATACGCAGTATTTT. Protein sequence: CAISFGGNTDTQYF.

The genes are TRBV3-1 and TRBJ2-2; the D call may be TRBD1 or TRBD2 (5 bases each). The CDR3 covers 15 residues. V dropped 5 bases and J dropped 5 bases, with 15 bases sitting between them. Looked up from germline, CDR1 is LGHDT and CDR2 is YNNKEL (reference sequence). The chain's CDR3 is CASSAGRGRTGELFF. CDR3 DNA: TGTGCCAGCAGCGCCGGACGGGGACGGACCGGGGAGCTGTTTTTT. The full variable domain, its missing parts supplied by reference TRBV3-1 and TRBJ2-2, is DTAVSQTPKYLVTQMGNDKSIKCEQNLGHDTMYWYKQDSKKFLKIMFSYNNKELIINETVPNRFSPKSPDKAHLNLHINSLELGDSAVYFCASSAGRGRTGELFFGEGSRLTVL.

The chain combines TRBV2 with TRBJ1-3, with D unresolved. This CDR3 contains 14 residues. Germline lookup yields CDR1 SNHLY and CDR2 FYNNEI. Trimming stripped 6 bases from V and 0 bases from J, with 9 bases between. The CDR3 DNA is TGTGCCAGCAGCCCGGCGGACTCTGGAAACACCATATATTTT. This gives the protein CASSPADSGNTIYF.

The chain has TRBV3-1 and TRBJ2-3; no reliable D call. V lost 1 base and J lost 2, with 13 bases in between. CDR1 is LGHDT and CDR2 is YNNKEL in the germline V gene (reference sequence). The CDR3 covers 16 residues. CDR3 in amino acids: CASSQAPDPVTDTQYF. In DNA form, the CDR3 reads TGTGCCAGCAGCCAAGCCCCGGACCCAGTCACAGATACGCAGTATTTT.

This chain connects TRBV11-2 to TRBJ2-4, with D unclear. This CDR3 spans 14 amino acids. Germline V CDR1 and CDR2: SGHAT, FQNNGV. V lost 5 bases and J lost 5, with 13 bases in between. This CDR3 is CASSVPRAQNIQYF. The CDR3 region has the DNA TGTGCCAGCAGCGTACCCCGGGCCCAAAACATTCAGTACTTC.

The chain couples TRBV19 to TRBJ2-2; TRBD1 matches at 8 bases. Trimming at V came to 3 bases and at J to 6 bases, leaving 12 bases not matched to a gene. This CDR3 comprises 17 residues. Germline V gives CDR1 LNHDA, CDR2 SQIVND (reference sequence). As DNA, the CDR3 is TGTGCCAGTAGTATCAACGTAGGACAGGGACGATCCGGGGAGCTGTTTTTT. It is translated as CASSINVGQGRSGELFF.

This clonotype occurred many times. The J gene is TRBJ2-1, the V gene TRBV2, with TRBD2 matching over 12 bases. Germline-derived CDR1 and CDR2 are SNHLY and FYNNEI. The CDR3 runs 15 residues. With 4 bases clipped from V and 5 bases from J, the junction kept 3 bases outside the gene matches. The DNA for the CDR3 is TGTGCCAGCAGTGCCCTAGCGGGGGGGAACAATGAGCAGTTCTTC. Protein: CASSALAGGNNEQFF.

This clonotype has only a few counts. The genes are TRBV6-2 or TRBV6-3 and TRBJ2-1; tentative D call: TRBD2 (5 bases). Germline-derived CDR1 and CDR2 are MNHEY and SVGEGT. This CDR3 contains 16 residues. Trimming took 4 bases from V and 3 from J, leaving 16 bases between them. CDR3 coding DNA: TGTGCCAGCAGTTCCGTCCGGGGAGACCTCTACAATGAGCAGTTCTTC. Encoded protein: CASSSVRGDLYNEQFF.

This clonotype was observed many times. The rearrangement joins TRBV12-3 or TRBV12-4 to TRBJ2-7, with 9 bases fitting TRBD1. The CDR3 is 15 residues long. J lost 4 bases, V lost 2 bases, and 6 bases had no gene match. The CDR3 spells CASSLWDRARYEQYF. CDR3 DNA: TGTGCCAGCAGTTTATGGGACAGGGCGCGGTACGAGCAGTACTTC.

The CDR3 reads CASSYRPSGESYNEQFF. The CDR3 nucleotides are TGTGCCAGCAGTTACAGGCCTAGCGGGGAGTCCTACAATGAGCAGTTCTTC. The rearrangement links TRBV6-5 to TRBJ2-1, with 9 bases that match TRBD2. The V segment lost 2 bases and the J segment 1 base; nucleotides outside the gene matches: 6. There are 17 residues in the CDR3. The germline V gene has CDR1 MNHEY and CDR2 SVGAGI.

This clonotype was seen only a few times. The J gene is TRBJ2-7, the V gene TRBV13; maybe TRBD2 (6 bases). This CDR3 has 14 residues. Trimming cost V 4 bases and J 2 bases, with 12 bases left between them. Germline CDR1 PRHDT, CDR2 FYEKMQ (reference sequence). CDR3 residues: CASSSGLPTYEQYF. As DNA, the CDR3 is TGTGCCAGCAGCTCGGGACTGCCTACCTACGAGCAGTACTTC.

This clonotype has just a few counts. V and J are TRBV6-1 and TRBJ2-7; TRBD2 matches at 10 bases. V gave up 8 bases and J gave up 3 bases; unmatched junction bases: 16. Germline assignment: CDR1 MNHNS and CDR2 SASEGT. The CDR3 covers 17 residues. CDR3 in amino acids: CASGRGTKRLAGYEQYF. CDR3 DNA: TGTGCCAGCGGAAGGGGGACTAAAAGACTAGCGGGCTACGAGCAGTACTTC.

This sequence joins TRBV25-1 and TRBJ1-2; a possible D gene is TRBD1 (6 bases). V shed 6 bases and J shed 4 bases, with 27 bases lying between them. The CDR3 contains 18 residues. CDR1 and CDR2 (germline): MGHDK, SYGVNS. CDR3 nucleotide sequence: TGTGCCAGCAGGGGAGGAGGGGGGGGAGAAAACCCGACCTATGGCTACACCTTC. Amino acids: CASRGGGGGENPTYGYTF.

V and J are TRBV6-5 and TRBJ2-1; 9 bases match TRBD2. V lost 4 bases to trimming and J lost 8 bases; unmatched junction nucleotides: 12. CDR3 length: 16 amino acids. The germline CDR1 and CDR2 sequences are MNHEY and SVGAGI. The CDR3 sequence is CASSSTTSGGVDEQFF. For the CDR3, the DNA is TGTGCCAGCAGTTCCACGACTAGCGGCGGGGTCGATGAGCAGTTCTTC.

With respect to this clonotype: It may be a read error: a sequence one base away is much more abundant. The CDR3 protein is CASSLGGSLNEQYF. For the CDR3, the DNA is TGTGCCAGCAGTTTAGGCGGGAGTCTCAACGAGCAGTACTTC. The chain joins TRBV28 to TRBJ2-7; 7 nucleotides agree with TRBD2. Germline loops: CDR1 MDHEN, CDR2 SYDVKM. This CDR3 has 14 amino acids. Trimming at V came to 2 bases and at J to 5 bases, leaving 6 bases not matched to a gene.